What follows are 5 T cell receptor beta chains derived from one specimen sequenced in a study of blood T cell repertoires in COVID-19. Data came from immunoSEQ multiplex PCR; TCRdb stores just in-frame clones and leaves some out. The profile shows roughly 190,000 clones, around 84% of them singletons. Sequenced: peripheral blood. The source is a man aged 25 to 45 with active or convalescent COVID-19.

The CDR3 here is CASGGAGGPYEQYF. CDR3 nucleotide sequence: TGTGCCAGCGGGGGAGCGGGAGGGCCCTACGAGCAGTACTTC. The chain has TRBV25-1 and TRBJ2-7; TRBD2 matches at 10 bases. This CDR3 has 14 amino acids. Germline V gene data show CDR1 as MGHDK and CDR2 as SYGVNS. Trimming removed 8 bases from V and 2 bases from J; junction bases left unmatched: 6.

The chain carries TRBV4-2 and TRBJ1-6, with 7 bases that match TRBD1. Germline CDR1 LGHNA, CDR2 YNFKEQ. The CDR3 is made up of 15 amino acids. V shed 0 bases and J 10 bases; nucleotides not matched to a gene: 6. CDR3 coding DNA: TGTGCCAGCAGCCAAGAGTCAGGGGGAGGCTCACCCCTCCACTTT. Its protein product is CASSQESGGGSPLHF.

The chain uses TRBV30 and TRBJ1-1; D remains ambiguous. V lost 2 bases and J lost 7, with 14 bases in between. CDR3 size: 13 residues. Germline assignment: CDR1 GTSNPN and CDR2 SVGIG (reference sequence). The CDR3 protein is CAWSSGRGDEAFF. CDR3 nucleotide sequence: TGTGCCTGGAGTAGTGGGCGGGGAGATGAAGCTTTCTTT.

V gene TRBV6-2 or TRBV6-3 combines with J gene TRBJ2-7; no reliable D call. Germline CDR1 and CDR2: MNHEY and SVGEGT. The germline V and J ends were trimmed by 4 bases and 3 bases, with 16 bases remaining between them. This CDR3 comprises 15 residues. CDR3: CASSSIPDSNYEQYF. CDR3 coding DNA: TGTGCCAGCAGTTCGATCCCCGACTCGAACTACGAGCAGTACTTC.

CDR3: CASSLTSANEQFF. DNA of the CDR3: TGTGCCAGCAGCTTAACTAGCGCCAATGAGCAGTTCTTC. This chain connects TRBV7-3 to TRBJ2-1; the D gene is possibly TRBD2 (5 bases). Germline V gene lookup returns CDR1 SGHTA and CDR2 FQGTGA. V lost 0 bases, J lost 6 bases, and 6 bases lay in between. This CDR3 contains 13 residues. Filled out from reference TRBV7-3 and TRBJ2-1, the complete variable domain reads GAGVSQTPSNKVTEKGKYVELRCDPISGHTALYWYRQSLGQGPEFLIYFQGTGAADDSGLPNDRFFAVRPEGSVSTLKIQRTERGDSAVYLCASSLTSANEQFFGPGTRLTVL.